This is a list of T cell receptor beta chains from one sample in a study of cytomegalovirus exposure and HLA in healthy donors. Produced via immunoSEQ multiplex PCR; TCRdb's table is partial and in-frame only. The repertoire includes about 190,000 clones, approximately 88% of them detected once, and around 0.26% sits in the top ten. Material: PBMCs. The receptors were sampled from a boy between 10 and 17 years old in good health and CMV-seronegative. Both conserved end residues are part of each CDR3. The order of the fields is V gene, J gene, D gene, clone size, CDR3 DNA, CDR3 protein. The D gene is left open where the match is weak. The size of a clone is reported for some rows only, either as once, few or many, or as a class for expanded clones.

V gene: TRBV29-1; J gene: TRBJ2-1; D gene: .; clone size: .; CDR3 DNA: TGCAGCGTTGAGGGGGGAGTAGACTACGAGGAGCAGTTCTTC; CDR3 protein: CSVEGGVDYEEQFF
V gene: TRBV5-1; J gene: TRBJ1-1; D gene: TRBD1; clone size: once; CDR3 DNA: TGCGCCAGCAGCACAGGGACAGGTTGGATTAACTTT; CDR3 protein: CASSTGTGWINF
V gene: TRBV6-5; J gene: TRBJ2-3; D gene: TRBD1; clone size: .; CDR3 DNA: TGTGCCAGCAGTTTCCAGGGGGTAGATACGCAGTATTTT; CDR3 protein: CASSFQGVDTQYF
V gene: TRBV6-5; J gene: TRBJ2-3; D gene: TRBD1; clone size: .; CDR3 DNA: TGTGCCAGCAGTTACTCAGGACAGGGGAGGACAGATACGCAGTATTTT; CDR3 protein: CASSYSGQGRTDTQYF
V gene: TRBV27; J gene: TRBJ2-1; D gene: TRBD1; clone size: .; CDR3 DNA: TGTGCCAGCAGGACCGGGACAGGGCTCTTCAATGAGCAGTTCTTC; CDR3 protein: CASRTGTGLFNEQFF
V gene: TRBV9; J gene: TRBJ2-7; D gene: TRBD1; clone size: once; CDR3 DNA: TGTGCCAGCAGCGTAACCGGACAGGGTTCGGGCGAGCAGTACTTC; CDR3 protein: CASSVTGQGSGEQYF
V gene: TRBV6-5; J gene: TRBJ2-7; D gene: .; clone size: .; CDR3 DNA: TGTGCCAGCAGCCCGGGCTCCTACGAGCAGTACTTC; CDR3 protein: CASSPGSYEQYF
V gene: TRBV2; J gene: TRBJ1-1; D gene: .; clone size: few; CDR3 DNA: TGTGCCAGCAGTAGGGAGTTGAACACTGAAGCTTTCTTT; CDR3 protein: CASSRELNTEAFF
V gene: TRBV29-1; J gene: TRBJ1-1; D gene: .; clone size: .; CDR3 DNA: TGCAGCGTTGAAGTGCAGGGCGGTAACACTGAAGCTTTCTTT; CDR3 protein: CSVEVQGGNTEAFF
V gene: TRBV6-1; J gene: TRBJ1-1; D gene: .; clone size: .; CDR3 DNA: TGTGCCAGCAGTGAAGCACCAGGACAGAAAGCTTTCTTT; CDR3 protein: CASSEAPGQKAFF
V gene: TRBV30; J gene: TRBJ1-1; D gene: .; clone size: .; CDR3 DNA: TGTGCCTGCTACGGACTGCTGAACACTGAAGCTTTCTTT; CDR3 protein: CACYGLLNTEAFF
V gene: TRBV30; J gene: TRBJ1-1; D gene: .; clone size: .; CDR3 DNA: TGTGCCTGGAGGAGCCGGGCGGGCAACACTGAAGCTTTCTTT; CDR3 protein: CAWRSRAGNTEAFF